This TCR beta chain comes out of a study of metastatic and nonmetastatic thyroid tumors. Between the trimmed V and J ends, which lost 1 base and 11 bases, there was a span of 11 bases. The CDR3 consists of 12 residues. Germline V lookup: CDR1 MDHEN, CDR2 SYDVKM. Nobody among the patients had been given any treatment before thyroid surgery. TCRdb re-processed the PCR reads through MiXCR. This sample has about 40,000 clones; about a sixth occur once, and the top ten carry approximately 3.9%. Sequencing was done on a sample of blood. The V and J genes are TRBV28 and TRBJ1-1; no definite D call. The sequence was obtained from a female donor with papillary thyroid cancer or a benign thyroid nodule (not recorded which). Some clones in this sample may be carry-over from other donors' samples. This CDR3 is CASSLLGIGAFF. The CDR3 nucleotides read TGTGCCAGCAGTTTATTGGGGATAGGCGCTTTCTTT.